This entry describes one T cell receptor beta chain. The target antigen is unknown. The record originates from a study of identical twins' blood T cells. General study findings and limits: Twins shared more top CDR3 clonotypes than unrelated donors did. Even for out-of-frame TCRbeta, twins reportedly shared V gene usage much more than unrelated donors. Twin repertoire similarity may partly reflect shared environment.

The trim removed 4 bases at V and 4 bases at J, leaving 3 bases unmatched. The CDR3 sequence is 13 residues long. Germline assignment: CDR1 SGHAT and CDR2 FQNNGV. Original processing notes: Each donor had about 85,000 to nearly 500,000 clonotypes. TCRdb reprocessed the 5' RACE reads with MiXCR, giving one entry per CDR3 protein. For this entry, the V and J calls and clone size follow TCRdb and not the study's own pipeline. The repertoire holds roughly 380,000 distinct CDR3 sequences, with more than 25% as singletons. This receptor was obtained from a woman aged 18 to 55 in good health. The chain employs TRBV11-2 and TRBJ1-2, with 7 bases that match TRBD1. Sequenced sample: PBMCs. In DNA, the CDR3 is TGTGCCAGCAGCTCAAGACAGGGCTATGGCTACACCTTC. Its translation: CASSSRQGYGYTF.